This T cell receptor beta chain was recorded in a study of control samples from healthy donors and cancer patients. Deletions cut 4 bases from V and 1 base from J, with 8 bases between. There are 13 residues in the CDR3. CDR1 SGHRS and CDR2 YFSETQ come from the germline V gene. TCRdb keeps only in-frame clones here, not all; method: immunoSEQ multiplex PCR. This table holds around 140,000 clones, roughly 86% found once. The chain links TRBV5-1 to TRBJ1-1; the D gene is possibly TRBD1 (5 bases). The sample consisted of PBMCs. The TCR comes from a man in his fifties with head and neck cancer. DNA of the CDR3: TGCGCCAGCAGCATCACAGGGAACACTGAAGCTTTCTTT. Translating gives CASSITGNTEAFF.